This TCR beta chain came from a study of blood T cell repertoires in COVID-19. Study processing details: Counts of nucleated cells, estimated from reference gene primer amplification, were obtained. The repertoire was sequenced with immunoSEQ multiplex PCR; TCRdb's copy has only in-frame clones and lacks some. Clone size and V and J calls were adopted from that table, with D and trimming inferred from the DNA. The top ten hold roughly 5.3% of the sample, which has some 52,000 clones, nearly 90% seen once. This clone was found once. The CDR3 covers 19 residues. CDR1 is KGHSH, CDR2 LQKENI, per germline. The trim removed 6 bases at V and 7 bases at J, leaving 22 bases unmatched.

The chain couples TRBV18 to TRBJ1-4, with 8 bases that match TRBD1. The sample consisted of peripheral blood. The receptor was isolated from a man aged 55 to 70 with active COVID-19. CDR3 amino acids: CASSFLRAGGFTGAEKLFF. Written as DNA, the CDR3 is TGTGCCAGCTCGTTTCTTAGGGCAGGGGGCTTTACCGGAGCTGAAAAACTGTTTTTT.